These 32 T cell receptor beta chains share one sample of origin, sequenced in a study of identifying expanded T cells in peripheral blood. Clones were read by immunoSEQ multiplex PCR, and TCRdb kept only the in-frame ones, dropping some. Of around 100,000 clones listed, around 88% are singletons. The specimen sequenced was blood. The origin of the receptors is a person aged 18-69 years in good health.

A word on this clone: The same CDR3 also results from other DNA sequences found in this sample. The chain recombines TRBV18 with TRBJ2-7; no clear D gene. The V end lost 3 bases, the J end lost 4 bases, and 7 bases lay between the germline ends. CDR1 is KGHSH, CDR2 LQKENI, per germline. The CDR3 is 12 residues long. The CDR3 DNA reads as TGTGCCAGCTCACCGGGATCGTACGAGCAGTACTTC. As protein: CASSPGSYEQYF.

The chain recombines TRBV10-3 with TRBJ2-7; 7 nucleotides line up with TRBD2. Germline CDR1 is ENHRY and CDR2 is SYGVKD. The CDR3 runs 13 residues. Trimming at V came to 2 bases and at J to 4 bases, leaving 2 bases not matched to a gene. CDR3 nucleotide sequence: TGTGCCATCAGTGAGCGGCGGGAGTACGAGCAGTACTTC. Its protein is CAISERREYEQYF.

Here the CDR3 DNA reads TGTGCCTGGAGTGTCCAAAGGAATCTAAATAATCAGCCCCAGCATTTT. It codes for CAWSVQRNLNNQPQHF. The chain has TRBV30 and TRBJ1-5; the D is unclear. CDR3 length equals 16 residues. The germline CDR1 and CDR2 sequences are GTSNPN and SVGIG (reference sequence). Trimming pared 0 bases from V and 4 bases from J, leaving 16 bases between.

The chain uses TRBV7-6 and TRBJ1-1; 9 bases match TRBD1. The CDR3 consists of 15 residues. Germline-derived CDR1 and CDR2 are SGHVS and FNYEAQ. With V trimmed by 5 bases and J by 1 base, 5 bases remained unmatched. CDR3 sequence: CASSPGTGTNTEAFF. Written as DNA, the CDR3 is TGTGCCAGCAGCCCGGGGACAGGGACGAACACTGAAGCTTTCTTT.

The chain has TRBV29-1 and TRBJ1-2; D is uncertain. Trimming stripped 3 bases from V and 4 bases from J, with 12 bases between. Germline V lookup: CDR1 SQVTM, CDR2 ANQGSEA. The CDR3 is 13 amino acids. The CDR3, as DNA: TGCAGCGTTGATTCCCCGAGCCTCTATGGCTACACCTTC. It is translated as CSVDSPSLYGYTF.

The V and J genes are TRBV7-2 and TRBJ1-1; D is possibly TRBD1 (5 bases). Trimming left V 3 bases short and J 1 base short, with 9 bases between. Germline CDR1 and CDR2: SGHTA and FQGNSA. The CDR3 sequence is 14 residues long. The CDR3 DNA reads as TGTGCCAGCAGCTTCGGGACGGGGAACACTGAAGCTTTCTTT. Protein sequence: CASSFGTGNTEAFF.

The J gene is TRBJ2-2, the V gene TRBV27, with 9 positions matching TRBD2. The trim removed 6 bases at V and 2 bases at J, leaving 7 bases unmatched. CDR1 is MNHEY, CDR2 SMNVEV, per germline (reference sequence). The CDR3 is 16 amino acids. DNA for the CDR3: TGTGCCAGCAGCACCAGACTAGCGGCTAACACCGGGGAGCTGTTTTTT. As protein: CASSTRLAANTGELFF.

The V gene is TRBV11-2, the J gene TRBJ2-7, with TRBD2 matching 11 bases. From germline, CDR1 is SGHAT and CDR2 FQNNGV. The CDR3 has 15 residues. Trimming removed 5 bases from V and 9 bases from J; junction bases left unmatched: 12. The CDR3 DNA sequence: TGTGCCAGCAGCGCGGGACTAGCGGATATCCTGGGGCAGTACTTC. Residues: CASSAGLADILGQYF.

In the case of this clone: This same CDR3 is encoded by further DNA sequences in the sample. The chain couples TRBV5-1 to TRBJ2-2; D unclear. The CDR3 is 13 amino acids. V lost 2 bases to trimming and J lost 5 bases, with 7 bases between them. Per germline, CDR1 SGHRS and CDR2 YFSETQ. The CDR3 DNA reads TGCGCCAGCAGCTTCTCGGTAACCGGGGAGCTGTTTTTT. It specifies CASSFSVTGELFF.

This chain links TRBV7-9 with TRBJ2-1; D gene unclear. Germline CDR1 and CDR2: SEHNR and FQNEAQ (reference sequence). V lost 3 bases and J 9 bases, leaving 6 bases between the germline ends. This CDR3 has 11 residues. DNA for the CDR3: TGTGCCAGCAGCTTGTCGGGTGAGCAGTTCTTC. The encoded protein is CASSLSGEQFF.

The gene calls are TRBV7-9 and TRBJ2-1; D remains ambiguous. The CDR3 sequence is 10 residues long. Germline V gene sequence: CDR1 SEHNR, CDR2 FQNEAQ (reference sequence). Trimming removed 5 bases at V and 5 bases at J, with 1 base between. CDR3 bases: TGTGCCAGCAGCAACAATGAGCAGTTCTTC. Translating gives CASSNNEQFF.

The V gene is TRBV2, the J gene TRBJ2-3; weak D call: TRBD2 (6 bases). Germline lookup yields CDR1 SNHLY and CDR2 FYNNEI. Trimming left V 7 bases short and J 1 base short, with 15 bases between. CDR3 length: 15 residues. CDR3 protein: CASTWGVSGTDTQYF. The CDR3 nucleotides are TGTGCCAGCACCTGGGGGGTGAGCGGCACAGATACGCAGTATTTT.

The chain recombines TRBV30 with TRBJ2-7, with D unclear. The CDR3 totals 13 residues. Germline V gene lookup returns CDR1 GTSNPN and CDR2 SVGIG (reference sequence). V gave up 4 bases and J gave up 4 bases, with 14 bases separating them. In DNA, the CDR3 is TGTGCCTGGATGCAGGCGAACATTTACGAGCAGTACTTC. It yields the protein CAWMQANIYEQYF.

The CDR3 bases are TGTGCCAGCAGGGTCACAGGGGTCGGGGCCAACGTCCTGACTTTC. This gives the protein CASRVTGVGANVLTF. This chain uses TRBV2 with TRBJ2-6, with 7 bases aligning to TRBD1. V lost 6 bases to trimming and J lost 4 bases; unmatched junction nucleotides: 6. Per the germline V gene, CDR1 is SNHLY and CDR2 is FYNNEI. The CDR3 length is 15 residues. Complete variable domain (other parts from reference TRBV2 and TRBJ2-6): EPEVTQTPSHQVTQMGQEVILRCVPISNHLYFYWYRQILGQKVEFLVSFYNNEISEKSEIFDDQFSVERPDGSNFTLKIRSTKLEDSAMYFCASRVTGVGANVLTFGAGSRLTVL.

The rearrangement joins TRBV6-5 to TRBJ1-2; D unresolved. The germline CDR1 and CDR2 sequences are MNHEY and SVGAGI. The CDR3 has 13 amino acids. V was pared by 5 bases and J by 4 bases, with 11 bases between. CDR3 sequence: CASSPTDAYGYTF. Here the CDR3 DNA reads TGTGCCAGCAGTCCGACCGACGCCTATGGCTACACCTTC.

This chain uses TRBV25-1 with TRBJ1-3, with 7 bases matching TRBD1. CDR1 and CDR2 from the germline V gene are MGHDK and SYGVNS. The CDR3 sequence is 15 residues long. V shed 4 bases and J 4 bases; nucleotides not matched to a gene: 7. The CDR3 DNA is TGTGCCAGCAGTGCCCATTCGACAGGGGGAAACACCATATATTTT. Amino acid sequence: CASSAHSTGGNTIYF. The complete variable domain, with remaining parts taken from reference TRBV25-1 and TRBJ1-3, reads EADIYQTPRYLVIGTGKKITLECSQTMGHDKMYWYQQDPGMELHLIHYSYGVNSTEKGDLSSESTVSRIRTEHFPLTLESARPSHTSQYLCASSAHSTGGNTIYFGEGSWLTVV.

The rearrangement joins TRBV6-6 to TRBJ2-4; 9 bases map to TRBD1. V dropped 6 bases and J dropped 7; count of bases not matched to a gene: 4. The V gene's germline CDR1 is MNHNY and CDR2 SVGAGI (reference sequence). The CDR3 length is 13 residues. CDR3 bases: TGTGCCAGCAGCCCGGGACAGGGTAACATTCAGTACTTC. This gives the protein CASSPGQGNIQYF.

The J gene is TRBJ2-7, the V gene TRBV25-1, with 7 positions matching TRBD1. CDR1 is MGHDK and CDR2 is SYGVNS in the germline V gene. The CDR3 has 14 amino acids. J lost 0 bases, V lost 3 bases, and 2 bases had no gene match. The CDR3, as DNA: TGTGCCAGCAGTGAGGACAGGAGCTCCTACGAGCAGTACTTC. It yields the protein CASSEDRSSYEQYF.

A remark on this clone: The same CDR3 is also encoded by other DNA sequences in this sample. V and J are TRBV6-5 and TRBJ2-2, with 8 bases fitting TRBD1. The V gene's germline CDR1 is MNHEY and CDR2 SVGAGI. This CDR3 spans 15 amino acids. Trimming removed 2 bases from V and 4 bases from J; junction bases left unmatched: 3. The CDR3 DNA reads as TGTGCCAGCAGTTACCAGGGGGCAGGCACCGGGGAGCTGTTTTTT. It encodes CASSYQGAGTGELFF.

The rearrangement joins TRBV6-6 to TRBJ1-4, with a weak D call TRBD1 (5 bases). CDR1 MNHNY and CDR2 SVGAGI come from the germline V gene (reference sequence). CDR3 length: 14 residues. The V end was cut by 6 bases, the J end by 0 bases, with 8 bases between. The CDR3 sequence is CASRLGATNEKLFF. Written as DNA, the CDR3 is TGTGCCAGCAGATTAGGGGCAACTAATGAAAAACTGTTTTTT.

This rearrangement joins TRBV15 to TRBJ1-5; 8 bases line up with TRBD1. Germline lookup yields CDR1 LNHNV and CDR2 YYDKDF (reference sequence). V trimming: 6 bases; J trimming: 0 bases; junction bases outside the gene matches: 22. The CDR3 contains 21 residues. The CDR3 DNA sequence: TGTGCCACCAGGCCAGGGTGGTCTCCGGGACAGGAGCTTTATAGCAATCAGCCCCAGCATTTT. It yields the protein CATRPGWSPGQELYSNQPQHF.

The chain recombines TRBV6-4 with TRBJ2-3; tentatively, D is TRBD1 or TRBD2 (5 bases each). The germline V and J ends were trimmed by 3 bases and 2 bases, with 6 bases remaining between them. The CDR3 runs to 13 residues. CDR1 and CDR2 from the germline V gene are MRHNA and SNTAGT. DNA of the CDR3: TGTGCCAGCAGTGAGGGGGTCACAGATACGCAGTATTTT. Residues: CASSEGVTDTQYF.

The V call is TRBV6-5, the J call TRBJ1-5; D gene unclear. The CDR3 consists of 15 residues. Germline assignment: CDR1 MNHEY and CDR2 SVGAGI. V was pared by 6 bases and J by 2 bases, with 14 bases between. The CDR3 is CASSRTPDGNQPQHF. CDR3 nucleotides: TGTGCCAGCAGCCGCACCCCGGATGGCAATCAGCCCCAGCATTTT.

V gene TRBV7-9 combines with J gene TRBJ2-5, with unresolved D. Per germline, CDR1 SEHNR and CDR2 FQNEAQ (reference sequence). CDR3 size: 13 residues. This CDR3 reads CAEIRAAQETQYF. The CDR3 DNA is TGTGCGGAAATTCGGGCAGCCCAAGAGACCCAGTACTTC.

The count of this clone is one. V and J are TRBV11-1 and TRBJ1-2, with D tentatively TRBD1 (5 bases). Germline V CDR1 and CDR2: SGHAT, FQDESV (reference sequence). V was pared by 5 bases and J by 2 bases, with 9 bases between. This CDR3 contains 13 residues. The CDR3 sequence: CASSPTDNYGYTF. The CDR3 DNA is TGTGCCAGCAGCCCGACAGACAACTATGGCTACACCTTC.

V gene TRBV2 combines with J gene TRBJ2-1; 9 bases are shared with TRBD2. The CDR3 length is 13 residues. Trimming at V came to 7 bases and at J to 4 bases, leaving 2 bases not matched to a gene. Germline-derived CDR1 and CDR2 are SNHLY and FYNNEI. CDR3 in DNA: TGTGCCAGCACTGCGGGAGGGTACAATGAGCAGTTCTTC. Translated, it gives CASTAGGYNEQFF.

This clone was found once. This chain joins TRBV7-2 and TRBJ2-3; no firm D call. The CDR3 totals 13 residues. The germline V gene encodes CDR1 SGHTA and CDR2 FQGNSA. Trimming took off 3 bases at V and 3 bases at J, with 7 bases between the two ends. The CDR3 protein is CASSLYRTDTQYF. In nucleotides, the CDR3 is TGTGCCAGCAGCTTGTATCGGACAGATACGCAGTATTTT.

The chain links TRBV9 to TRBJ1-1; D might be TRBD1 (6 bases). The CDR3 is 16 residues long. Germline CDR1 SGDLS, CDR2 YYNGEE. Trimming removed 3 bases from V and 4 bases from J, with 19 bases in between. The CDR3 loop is CASSATYWGLGTEAFF. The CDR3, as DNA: TGTGCCAGCAGCGCGACGTATTGGGGGCTTGGCACTGAAGCTTTCTTT.

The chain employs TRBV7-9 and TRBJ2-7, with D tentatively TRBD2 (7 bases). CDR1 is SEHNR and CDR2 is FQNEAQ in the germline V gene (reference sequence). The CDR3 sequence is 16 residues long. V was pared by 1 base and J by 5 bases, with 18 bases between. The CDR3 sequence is CASSLEGGTRGDEQYF. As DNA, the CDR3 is TGTGCCAGCAGCTTAGAGGGAGGGACACGCGGAGACGAGCAGTACTTC.

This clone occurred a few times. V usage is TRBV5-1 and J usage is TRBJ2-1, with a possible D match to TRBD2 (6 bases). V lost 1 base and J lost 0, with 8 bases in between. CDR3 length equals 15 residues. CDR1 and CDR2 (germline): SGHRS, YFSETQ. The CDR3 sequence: CASSLTSLSYNEQFF. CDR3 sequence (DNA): TGCGCCAGCAGCTTGACTAGCCTCTCCTACAATGAGCAGTTCTTC.

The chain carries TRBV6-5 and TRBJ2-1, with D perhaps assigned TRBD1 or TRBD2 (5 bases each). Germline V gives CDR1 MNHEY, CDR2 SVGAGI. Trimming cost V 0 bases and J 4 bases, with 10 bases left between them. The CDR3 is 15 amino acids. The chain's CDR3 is CASSYSGTEYNEQFF. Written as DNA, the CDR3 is TGTGCCAGCAGTTACTCTGGGACGGAGTACAATGAGCAGTTCTTC.

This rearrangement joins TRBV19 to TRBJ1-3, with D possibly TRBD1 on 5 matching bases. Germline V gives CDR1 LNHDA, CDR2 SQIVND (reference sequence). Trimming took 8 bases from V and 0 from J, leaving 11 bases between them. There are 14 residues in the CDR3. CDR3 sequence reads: CASFEGTSGNTIYF. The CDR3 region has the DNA TGTGCCAGTTTTGAGGGGACCTCTGGAAACACCATATATTTT.